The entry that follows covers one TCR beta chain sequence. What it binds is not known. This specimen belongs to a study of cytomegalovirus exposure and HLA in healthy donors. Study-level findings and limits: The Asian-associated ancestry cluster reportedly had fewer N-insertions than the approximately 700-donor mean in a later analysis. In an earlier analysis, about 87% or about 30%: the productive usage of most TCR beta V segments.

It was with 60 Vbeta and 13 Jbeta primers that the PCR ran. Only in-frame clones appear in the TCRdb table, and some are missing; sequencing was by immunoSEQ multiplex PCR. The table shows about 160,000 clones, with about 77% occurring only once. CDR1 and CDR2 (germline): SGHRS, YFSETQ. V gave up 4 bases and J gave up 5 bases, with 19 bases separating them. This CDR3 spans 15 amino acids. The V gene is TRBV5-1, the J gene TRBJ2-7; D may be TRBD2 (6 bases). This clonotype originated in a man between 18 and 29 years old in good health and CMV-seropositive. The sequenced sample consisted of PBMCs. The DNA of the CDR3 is TGCGCCAGCAGCGACGAACCCGCGGGAATGGACGAGCAGTACTTC. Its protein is CASSDEPAGMDEQYF.